What follows are 19 T cell receptor beta chains derived from one specimen sequenced in a study of shared clonotypes between healthy human individuals. Assay used: immunoSEQ multiplex PCR; TCRdb lists only in-frame clones, some missing. The data show some 2.1 million clones, approximately 92% seen once. The naive CD8 fraction comprised CD45RO-negative cells positively selected for CCR7 and excluded terminally differentiated effector memory CD45RA+ cells. What was sequenced was naive CD8+ T cells from PBMCs. The receptors here all came from a man younger than 30 in good health. Some clones in this sample may be carry-over from other donors' samples.

The chain employs TRBV6-5 and TRBJ2-7; no clear D. This CDR3 contains 14 residues. The germline gives CDR1 MNHEY, CDR2 SVGAGI. V lost 2 bases and J 2 bases, leaving 10 bases between the germline ends. The CDR3 nucleotides read TGTGCCAGCAGTTACAGGTCCGGCACCTACGAGCAGTACTTC. It encodes CASSYRSGTYEQYF.

The chain recombines TRBV7-9 with TRBJ1-2; TRBD1 matches at 8 bases. CDR1 and CDR2 (germline): SEHNR, FQNEAQ (reference sequence). The CDR3 is made up of 17 amino acids. Unmatched junction bases numbered 9, after V lost 1 base and J lost 2 bases. This chain's CDR3 is CASSLDRGSPLNYGYTF. Written as DNA, the CDR3 is TGTGCCAGCAGCTTAGACAGGGGGTCCCCTCTGAACTATGGCTACACCTTC. Combining the CDR3 with reference TRBV7-9 and TRBJ1-2 gives the whole variable domain DTGVSQNPRHKITKRGQNVTFRCDPISEHNRLYWYRQTLGQGPEFLTYFQNEAQLEKSRLLSDRFSAERPKGSFSTLEIQRTEQGDSAMYLCASSLDRGSPLNYGYTFGSGTRLTVV.

The V call is TRBV5-1, the J call TRBJ2-7; the match to TRBD1 covers 7 bases. Trimming at V came to 7 bases and at J to 3 bases, leaving 7 bases not matched to a gene. This CDR3 has 13 residues. Germline V CDR1 and CDR2: SGHRS, YFSETQ. CDR3 nucleotides: TGCGCCAGCGCGGACAGGCTGGACTACGAGCAGTACTTC. Its translation is CASADRLDYEQYF.

As to this clone: Additional DNA sequences in this sample encode the identical CDR3. The chain uses TRBV7-9 and TRBJ2-1; the match to TRBD2 covers 10 bases. With 1 base clipped from V and 7 bases from J, the junction kept 4 bases outside the gene matches. CDR1 and CDR2 from the germline V gene are SEHNR and FQNEAQ (reference sequence). CDR3 length equals 15 residues. The CDR3 DNA reads TGTGCCAGCAGCTTAGTAGCGGGAGGCGGGAATGAGCAGTTCTTC. Protein: CASSLVAGGGNEQFF.

This clone appeared once. The V call is TRBV4-1, the J call TRBJ2-7, with D tentatively TRBD1 (5 bases). V was clipped by 1 base and J by 0 bases, with 13 bases between them. The CDR3 extends over 16 amino acids. Germline V gene lookup returns CDR1 MGHRA and CDR2 YSYEKL. CDR3 sequence reads: CASSQVAPTGSYEQYF. The CDR3 coding sequence is TGCGCCAGCAGCCAAGTTGCCCCTACAGGCTCCTACGAGCAGTACTTC.

The chain combines TRBV9 with TRBJ2-3; D gene unclear. Germline-derived CDR1 and CDR2 are SGDLS and YYNGEE. V dropped 0 bases and J dropped 6 bases, with 5 bases sitting between them. CDR3 size: 12 residues. The CDR3 nucleotides are TGTGCCAGCAGCGTAGAGCTGGATACGCAGTATTTT. It translates to CASSVELDTQYF.

CDR3 sequence reads: CASSPPGGSRYEQYF. CDR3 bases: TGTGCCAGCTCACCACCGGGCGGGAGTCGCTACGAGCAGTACTTC. The J gene is TRBJ2-7, the V gene TRBV18, with 7 nucleotides matching TRBD2. The CDR3 spans 15 residues. Germline values: CDR1 KGHSH, CDR2 LQKENI. The V gene end was trimmed by 0 bases and the J gene end by 3 bases; junction bases not matched to a gene: 5. The full variable domain, its missing parts supplied by reference TRBV18 and TRBJ2-7, is NAGVMQNPRHLVRRRGQEARLRCSPMKGHSHVYWYRQLPEEGLKFMVYLQKENIIDESGMPKERFSAEFPKEGPSILRIQQVVRGDSAAYFCASSPPGGSRYEQYFGPGTRLTVT.

About this clone itself: This specimen includes other DNA sequences encoding the same CDR3. The V gene is TRBV7-9, the J gene TRBJ1-1; D unresolved. CDR3 size: 13 residues. Trimming took 0 bases from V and 3 from J, leaving 5 bases between them. CDR1 is SEHNR and CDR2 is FQNEAQ in the germline V gene (reference sequence). This CDR3 reads CASSLAGDTEAFF. CDR3 DNA sequence: TGTGCCAGCAGCTTAGCGGGTGACACTGAAGCTTTCTTT.

This clone was detected only once. J is TRBJ2-5 and V is TRBV7-9, with TRBD1 as a possible D gene (6 bases). CDR1 SEHNR and CDR2 FQNEAQ come from the germline V gene (reference sequence). The CDR3 is 14 amino acids. V gave up 1 base and J gave up 1 base, with 7 bases separating them. The CDR3 sequence: CASSLGQVQETQYF. In DNA, the CDR3 is TGTGCCAGCAGCTTAGGACAGGTCCAAGAGACCCAGTACTTC. Using reference TRBV7-9 and TRBJ2-5 for the parts outside the CDR3, the full variable domain is DTGVSQNPRHKITKRGQNVTFRCDPISEHNRLYWYRQTLGQGPEFLTYFQNEAQLEKSRLLSDRFSAERPKGSFSTLEIQRTEQGDSAMYLCASSLGQVQETQYFGPGTRLLVL.

The chain couples TRBV6-5 to TRBJ2-4; D is uncertain. Between the trimmed V and J ends, which lost 4 bases and 0 bases, there was a span of 7 bases. CDR3 length: 14 residues. CDR1 is MNHEY and CDR2 is SVGAGI in the germline V gene. The CDR3 reads CASSSRVAKNIQYF. Here the CDR3 DNA reads TGTGCCAGCAGTTCCCGGGTAGCCAAAAACATTCAGTACTTC.

The gene calls are TRBV4-1 and TRBJ2-5, with D hard to call. Per germline, CDR1 MGHRA and CDR2 YSYEKL. Between the trimmed V and J ends, which lost 0 bases and 1 base, there was a span of 12 bases. This CDR3 region has 16 residues. CDR3 bases: TGCGCCAGCAGCCAAGAAAGGTCAGACATCCAAGAGACCCAGTACTTC. This translates into CASSQERSDIQETQYF.

Comment on this clone: The identical CDR3 is also encoded by other nucleotide sequences in the sample. The chain combines TRBV6-6 with TRBJ2-1; D gene ambiguous. This CDR3 region has 12 residues. Per germline, CDR1 MNHNY and CDR2 SVGAGI (reference sequence). V lost 5 bases and J lost 6, with 8 bases in between. The CDR3 spells CASSPGPNEQFF. DNA of the CDR3: TGTGCCAGCAGTCCGGGTCCCAATGAGCAGTTCTTC.

The chain combines TRBV19 with TRBJ2-1; D gene uncertain. The CDR3 runs to 10 residues. The germline V and J ends were trimmed by 7 bases and 8 bases, with 6 bases remaining between them. The germline V gene encodes CDR1 LNHDA and CDR2 SQIVND (reference sequence). DNA for the CDR3: TGTGCCAGTAAAGGTTATGAGCAGTTCTTC. Its translation: CASKGYEQFF.

The chain couples TRBV9 to TRBJ2-5, with D hard to call. The CDR3 totals 16 residues. Per the germline V gene, CDR1 is SGDLS and CDR2 is YYNGEE. V shed 0 bases and J shed 3 bases, with 15 bases lying between them. The CDR3 is CASSVARLASKETQYF. CDR3 bases: TGTGCCAGCAGCGTAGCCCGACTGGCCTCCAAAGAGACCCAGTACTTC.

The rearrangement joins TRBV7-2 to TRBJ2-5, with D possibly matching TRBD2 (5 bases). This CDR3 spans 14 amino acids. Trimming pared 7 bases from V and 2 bases from J, leaving 14 bases between. Germline loops: CDR1 SGHTA, CDR2 FQGNSA. CDR3 DNA: TGTGCCAGCACCAACGAACCGGGGCAAGAGACCCAGTACTTC. Protein: CASTNEPGQETQYF.

This chain uses TRBV2 with TRBJ2-1; 13 nucleotides line up with TRBD2. Germline V gives CDR1 SNHLY, CDR2 FYNNEI. Trimming took 8 bases from V and 4 from J; bases not matched to a gene: 2. CDR3 length equals 14 residues. The CDR3 sequence: CASLGLAGYNEQFF. In DNA, the CDR3 is TGTGCCAGCTTGGGACTAGCGGGGTACAATGAGCAGTTCTTC.

The chain recombines TRBV29-1 with TRBJ2-7; 8 bases fit TRBD1. V shed 5 bases, J shed 2 bases, and the junction held 23 bases outside the gene matches. This CDR3 contains 19 residues. CDR1 is SQVTM and CDR2 is ANQGSEA in the germline V gene. CDR3 sequence: CSVRTGISLSGGNPYEQYF. CDR3 nucleotides: TGCAGCGTTCGGACAGGGATATCCCTTAGCGGTGGGAATCCCTACGAGCAGTACTTC.

This rearrangement joins TRBV15 to TRBJ2-2; 9 bases line up with TRBD2. V gave up 5 bases and J gave up 0 bases; unmatched junction bases: 4. The germline gives CDR1 LNHNV, CDR2 YYDKDF (reference sequence). This CDR3 region has 16 residues. CDR3 amino acids: CATSAGLASNTGELFF. CDR3 bases: TGTGCCACCAGCGCGGGACTAGCATCGAACACCGGGGAGCTGTTTTTT.

The chain carries TRBV4-1 and TRBJ2-7, with 10 bases aligning to TRBD1. The CDR3 sequence is 17 residues long. V gave up 4 bases and J gave up 0 bases; unmatched junction bases: 9. The germline V gene encodes CDR1 MGHRA and CDR2 YSYEKL. The CDR3 loop reads CASSPRTGGGSSYEQYF. As DNA, the CDR3 is TGCGCCAGCAGCCCCCGGACAGGGGGAGGCAGCTCCTACGAGCAGTACTTC.